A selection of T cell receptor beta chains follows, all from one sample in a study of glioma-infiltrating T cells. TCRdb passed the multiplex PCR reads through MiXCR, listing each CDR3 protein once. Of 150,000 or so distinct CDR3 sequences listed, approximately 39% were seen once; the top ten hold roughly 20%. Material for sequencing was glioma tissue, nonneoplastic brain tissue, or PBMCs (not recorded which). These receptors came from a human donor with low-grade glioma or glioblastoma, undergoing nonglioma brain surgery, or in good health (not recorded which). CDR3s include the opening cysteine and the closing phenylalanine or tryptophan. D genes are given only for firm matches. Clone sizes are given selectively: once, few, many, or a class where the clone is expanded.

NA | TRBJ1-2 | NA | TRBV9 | TGTGCCAGCAGCGTAGAGGACAAAGCTAACTATGGCTACACCTTC | CASSVEDKANYGYTF
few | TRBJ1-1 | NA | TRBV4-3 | TGCGCCAGCAGCCAAGATCCGGGGGTTCGAGCTTTCTTT | CASSQDPGVRAFF
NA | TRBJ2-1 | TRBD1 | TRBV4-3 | TGCGCCAGCAGCCAAGTATGGGGACAGGGGTTGGATGAGCAGTTCTTC | CASSQVWGQGLDEQFF
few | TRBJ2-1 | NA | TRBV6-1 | TGTGCCAGCAGTTTCCCGGGGGCTTCCTACAATGAGCAGTTCTTC | CASSFPGASYNEQFF
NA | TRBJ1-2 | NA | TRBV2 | TGTGCCAGCAGTGAATCTGGACAGAGCTATGGCTACACCTTC | CASSESGQSYGYTF
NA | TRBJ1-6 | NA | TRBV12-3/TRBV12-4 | TGTGCCAGCAGTTTAGCGCTTAGTGGTTCACCCCTCCACTTT | CASSLALSGSPLHF
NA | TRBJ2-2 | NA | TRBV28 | TGTGCCAGCAGTTTTCTAAAGAACACCGGGGAGCTGTTTTTT | CASSFLKNTGELFF
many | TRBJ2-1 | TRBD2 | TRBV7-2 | TGTGCCAGCAGCTTAGGTGGCGGGAGGGATGAGCAGTTCTTC | CASSLGGGRDEQFF
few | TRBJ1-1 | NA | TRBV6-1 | TGTGCCAGCACTCAAGGCGGGACATTGAACACTGAAGCTTTCTTT | CASTQGGTLNTEAFF
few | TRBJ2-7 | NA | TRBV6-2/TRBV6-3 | TGTGCCAGCAGGGGTTGGGGTATCGGAGCCTACGAGCAGTACTTC | CASRGWGIGAYEQYF
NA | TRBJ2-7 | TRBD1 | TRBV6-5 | TGCGCCAGCAGAGAGGGACAGGGTTCTTACGAGCAGTACTTC | CASREGQGSYEQYF
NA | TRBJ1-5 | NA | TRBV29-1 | TGCAGCGTTGGGGGGATGGGTCAGCCCCAGCATTTT | CSVGGMGQPQHF
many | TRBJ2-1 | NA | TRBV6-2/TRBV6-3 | TGTGCCAGCGTAATAGGGGTGTTGTCGAATGAGCAGTTCTTC | CASVIGVLSNEQFF
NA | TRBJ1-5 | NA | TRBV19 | TGTGCCAGTAGTGTGACAAAGCAGCCCCAGCATTTT | CASSVTKQPQHF
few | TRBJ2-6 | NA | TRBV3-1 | TGTGCCAGCAGCCAAGATTTAGGGGCTGGGGCCAACGTCCTGACTTTC | CASSQDLGAGANVLTF
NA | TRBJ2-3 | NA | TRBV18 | TGTGCCAGCTCAAATATTGACAGAGGCACAGATACGCAGTATTTT | CASSNIDRGTDTQYF
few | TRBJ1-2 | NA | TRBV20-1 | TGCAGTGCTAGAAAATCACAGGGAGGGGACTATGGCTACACCTTC | CSARKSQGGDYGYTF
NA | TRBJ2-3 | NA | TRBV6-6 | TGTGCCAACAGTTACCCAACAGATACGCAGTATTTT | CANSYPTDTQYF
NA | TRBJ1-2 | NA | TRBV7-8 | TGTGCCAGCAGCCCTAACGGCCGAATTAACTATGGCTACACCTTC | CASSPNGRINYGYTF
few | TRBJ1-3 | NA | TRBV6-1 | TGTGCCAGCAGGGAGCTGAACACCATATATTTT | CASRELNTIYF
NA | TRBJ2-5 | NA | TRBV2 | TGTGCCAGCCGGGACAACCAAGAGACCCAGTACTTC | CASRDNQETQYF
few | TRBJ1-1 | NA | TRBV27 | TGTGCCAGCAGCCGCCAAGACCCGAACACTGAAGCTTTCTTT | CASSRQDPNTEAFF
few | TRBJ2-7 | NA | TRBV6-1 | TGTGCCACCGGAAGGCCCTACGAGCAGTACTTC | CATGRPYEQYF
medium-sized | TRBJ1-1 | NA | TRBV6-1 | TGTGCCAGCAGCCACGGGGTGGCCACTGAAGCTTTCTTT | CASSHGVATEAFF
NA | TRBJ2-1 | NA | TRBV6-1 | TGTGCCAGCATCCTTAACCGGGACTCGCCCTACAATGAGCAGTTCTTC | CASILNRDSPYNEQFF
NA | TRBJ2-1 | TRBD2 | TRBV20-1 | TGCAGTGCTAGACCTAGCGGGAGGGAGCAGAATGAGCAGTTCTTC | CSARPSGREQNEQFF
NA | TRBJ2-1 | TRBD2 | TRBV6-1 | TGTGCCAACATGACTAGCGGGAGTTCGAATGAGCAGTTCTTC | CANMTSGSSNEQFF
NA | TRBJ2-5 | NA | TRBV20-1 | TGCAGTGGAGAAGTTCGGGAGACCCAGTACTTC | CSGEVRETQYF
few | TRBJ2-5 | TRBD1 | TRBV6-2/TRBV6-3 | TGTGCCAGCAGCACCGTAACAGGGGCCGAAGACCAAGAGACCCAGTACTTC | CASSTVTGAEDQETQYF
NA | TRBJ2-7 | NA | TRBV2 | TGTGCCAGCAGTTTAGCGGCGGATTCTTACGAGCAGTACTTC | CASSLAADSYEQYF
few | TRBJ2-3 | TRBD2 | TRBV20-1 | TGCAGTGCGACGGCACTAGCGGGCACAGATACGCAGTATTTT | CSATALAGTDTQYF
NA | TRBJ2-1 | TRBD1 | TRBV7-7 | TGTGCCGGACAGGCTTACAATGAGCAGTTCTTC | CAGQAYNEQFF
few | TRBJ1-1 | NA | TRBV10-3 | TGTGCCATCAGTGAGGGGGGAGGGCAGAGGAACACTGAAGCTTTCTTT | CAISEGGGQRNTEAFF
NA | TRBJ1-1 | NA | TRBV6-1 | TGTGCCAGCACTCAGGGTCACACTGAAGCTTCCTTT | CASTQGHTEASF
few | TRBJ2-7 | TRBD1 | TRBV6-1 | TGTGCCAGCACCCTCGACAGGGACCACGAGCAGTACTTC | CASTLDRDHEQYF
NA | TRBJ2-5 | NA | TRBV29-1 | TGCAGCGTGGGGGACCAGGGGGAGACCCAGTACTTC | CSVGDQGETQYF